Sequencing of this T cell receptor (beta chain) was carried out in a study of OX40 agonist ivuxolimab in advanced cancers. Background on the study: Patients with prior anti-PD-1, anti-PD-L1 or anti-CTLA-4 therapy were eligible; less than 50% had some.

Data came from immunoSEQ multiplex PCR; TCRdb stores just in-frame clones and leaves some out. The sample consists of tens of thousands of clones, around 90% of them appearing once. V shed 1 base and J shed 7 bases, with 10 bases lying between them. This CDR3 contains 13 residues. The germline V gene encodes CDR1 MNHNS and CDR2 SASEGT. This sample comprised CD4+ or CD8+ T cells sorted from blood, obtained in a trial of the OX40 agonist ivuxolimab. This receptor was identified in an adult with an advanced solid tumor such as melanoma, head and neck, liver or kidney cancer. The chain combines TRBV6-1 with TRBJ1-2, with D unclear. The CDR3 reads CASSEEGTRGYTF. In DNA form, the CDR3 reads TGTGCCAGCAGTGAAGAGGGTACTCGTGGCTACACCTTC.